One T cell receptor beta chain is described in this entry. The entry originates in a study of blood T cell repertoires in COVID-19. V shed 2 bases and J shed 9 bases, with 14 bases lying between them. Germline V CDR1 and CDR2: KGHSH, LQKENI. The CDR3 length is 15 residues. Assay: immunoSEQ multiplex PCR; the TCRdb copy retains only in-frame clones and omits some. This table has more than 200,000 clones, 75% to 90% appearing once. The sequenced sample was peripheral blood. V and J are TRBV18 and TRBJ1-6; D is unclear. This TCR derives from a man aged 35-49 years with acute or convalescent COVID-19. CDR3 residues: CASSPDSGLSSPLHF. CDR3 DNA sequence: TGTGCCAGCTCACCAGATTCAGGCTTGAGTTCACCCCTCCACTTT. Drawing the rest from reference TRBV18 and TRBJ1-6, the complete variable domain is NAGVMQNPRHLVRRRGQEARLRCSPMKGHSHVYWYRQLPEEGLKFMVYLQKENIIDESGMPKERFSAEFPKEGPSILRIQQVVRGDSAAYFCASSPDSGLSSPLHFGNGTRLTVT.